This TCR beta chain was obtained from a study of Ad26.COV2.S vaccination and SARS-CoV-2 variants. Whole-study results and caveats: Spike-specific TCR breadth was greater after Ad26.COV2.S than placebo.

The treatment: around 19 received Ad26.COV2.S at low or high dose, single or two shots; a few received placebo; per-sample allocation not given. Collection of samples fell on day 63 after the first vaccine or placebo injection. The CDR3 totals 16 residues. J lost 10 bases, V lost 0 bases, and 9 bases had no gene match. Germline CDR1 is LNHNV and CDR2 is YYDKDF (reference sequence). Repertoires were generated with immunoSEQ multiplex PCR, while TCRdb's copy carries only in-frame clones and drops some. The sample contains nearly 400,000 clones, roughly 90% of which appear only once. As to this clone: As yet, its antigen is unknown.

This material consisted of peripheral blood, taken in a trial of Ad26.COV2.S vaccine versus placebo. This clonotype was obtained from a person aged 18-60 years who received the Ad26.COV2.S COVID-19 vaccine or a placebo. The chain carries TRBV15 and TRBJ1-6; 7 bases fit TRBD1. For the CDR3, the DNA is TGTGCCACCAGCAGAGATCCGGGGCAGGGGGGATCACCCCTCCACTTT. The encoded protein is CATSRDPGQGGSPLHF.